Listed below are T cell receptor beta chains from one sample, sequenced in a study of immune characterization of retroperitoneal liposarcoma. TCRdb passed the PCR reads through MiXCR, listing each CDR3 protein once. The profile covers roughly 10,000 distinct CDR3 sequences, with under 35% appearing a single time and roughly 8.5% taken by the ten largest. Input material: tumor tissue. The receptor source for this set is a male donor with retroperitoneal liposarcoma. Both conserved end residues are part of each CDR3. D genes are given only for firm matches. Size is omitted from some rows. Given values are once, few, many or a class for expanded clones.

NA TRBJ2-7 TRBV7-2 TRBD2 TGTGCCAGCAGCTTTAGCGGGGGATCCTACAATGAGCAGTACTTC CASSFSGGSYNEQYF
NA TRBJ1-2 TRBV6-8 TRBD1 TGTGCCAGCACCCAAGGGGGCGGAAACTATGGCTACACCTTC CASTQGGGNYGYTF
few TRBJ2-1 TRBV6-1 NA TGTGCCAGCAGGGAGGGCCCCGCCTACAATGAGCAGTTCTTC CASREGPAYNEQFF
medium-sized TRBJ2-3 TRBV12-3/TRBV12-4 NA TGTGCCAGCACCTTGGGGGGAACCACAGATACGCAGTATTTT CASTLGGTTDTQYF
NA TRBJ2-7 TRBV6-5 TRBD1 TGTGCCAGCAGTTCCACAGGGGGTCCCTACAATGAGCAGTACTTC CASSSTGGPYNEQYF
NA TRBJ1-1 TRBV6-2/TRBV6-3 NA TGTGCCAGCGCATTTTCCCCCGGGGGCACTGAAGCTTTCTTT CASAFSPGGTEAFF
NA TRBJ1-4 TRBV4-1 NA TGCGCCAGCAGCCAAGATAGGGGGGCCCGGAGAGGAAAACTGTTTTTT CASSQDRGARRGKLFF
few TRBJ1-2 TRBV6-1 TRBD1 TGTGCCAGCACCACGGGGGACAGGGTTGGCTATGGCTACACCTTC CASTTGDRVGYGYTF
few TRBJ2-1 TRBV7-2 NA TGTGCCAGCAGCTCTCTCGTCGAGGCCAAAAACATTCAGTTCTTC CASSSLVEAKNIQFF
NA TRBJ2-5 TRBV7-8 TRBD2 TGTGCCAGCAGCTTCTCCTTCAGCGGGGCCCAAGAGACCCAGTACTTC CASSFSFSGAQETQYF
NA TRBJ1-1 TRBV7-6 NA TGTGCCAGCAGCTTCCAAGTCCCCGGGCCCCTACTGACTGAAGCTTTCTTT CASSFQVPGPLLTEAFF
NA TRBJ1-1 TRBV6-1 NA TGTGCCGCCAACAGGCTATTGGACACTGAAGCTTTCTTT CAANRLLDTEAFF
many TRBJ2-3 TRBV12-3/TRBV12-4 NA TGTGCCAGCAACTTTCCAGATACGCAGTATTTT CASNFPDTQYF
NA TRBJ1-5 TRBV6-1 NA TGTGCCAGCAGTCCTAATGGCGTGGGTCAGCCCCAGCATTTT CASSPNGVGQPQHF
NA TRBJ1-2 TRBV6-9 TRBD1 TGTGCCAGCAGTTACAGACAGGGGAATGGCTACACCTTC CASSYRQGNGYTF
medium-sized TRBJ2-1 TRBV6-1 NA TGTGCCAGCAGTGAAGGTGGCAGGTACGAGCAGTTCTTC CASSEGGRYEQFF
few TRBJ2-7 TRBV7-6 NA TGTGCCAGCAGCTTAGCGGCTAGCCCCTACAATGAGCAGTACTTC CASSLAASPYNEQYF
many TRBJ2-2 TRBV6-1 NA TGTGCCAGCAGTGAAGGGGTGATCGGGGAGCTGTTTTTT CASSEGVIGELFF
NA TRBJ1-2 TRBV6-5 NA TGTGCCAGCTCCCAACGGTATGGCTACACCTTC CASSQRYGYTF
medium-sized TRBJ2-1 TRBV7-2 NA TGTGCCAGCAGCGGACGGAAGGGGGAGACCCAGTTCTTC CASSGRKGETQFF
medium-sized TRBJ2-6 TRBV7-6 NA TGTGCCAGCAGCTTTACTGCATCTGGGGCCAACGTCCTGACTTTC CASSFTASGANVLTF
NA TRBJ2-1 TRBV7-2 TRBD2 TGTGCCAGCAGCTTAGCGCGACTAGCGGGGGGTGGGGAGACCCAGTTCTTC CASSLARLAGGGETQFF
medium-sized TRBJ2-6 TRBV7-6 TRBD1 TGTGCCAGCAGCTCCGGGACAGGGGGCTCTGGGGCCAACGTCCTGACTTTC CASSSGTGGSGANVLTF
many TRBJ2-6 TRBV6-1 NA TGTGCCAGCAGTGGAAGGGCGCTGGGGGCCAACGTCCTGACTTTC CASSGRALGANVLTF
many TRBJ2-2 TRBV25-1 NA TGTGCCAGCAGTAGACCGGACAGCTACACCGGGGAGCTGTTTTTT CASSRPDSYTGELFF
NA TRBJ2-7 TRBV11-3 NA TGTGCCAGCAGCTTAGATCCCTACGAGCAGTACTTC CASSLDPYEQYF
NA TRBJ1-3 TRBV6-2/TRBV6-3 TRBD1 TGTGCCAGCAGGCACGACAGGGAGCGAAACACCATATATTTT CASRHDRERNTIYF
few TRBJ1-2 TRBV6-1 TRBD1 TGTGCCAGCCGGGACAGTGCCTATGGCTACACCTTC CASRDSAYGYTF
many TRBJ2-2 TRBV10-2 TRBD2 TGCGCCAGCAAAAACGAAGCGGGGAGGTGGGAGCTGTTTTTT CASKNEAGRWELFF
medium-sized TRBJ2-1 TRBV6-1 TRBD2 TGTGCCAGCAGTGTGATAGCGGGGGGCTACGAGCAGTTCTTC CASSVIAGGYEQFF
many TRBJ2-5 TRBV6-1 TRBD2 TGTGCCAGCAGCCAGAGAGCGGGAGTCGTGGGTCGGTACTTC CASSQRAGVVGRYF
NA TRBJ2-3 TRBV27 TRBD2 TGTGCCAGCAGTCGAGGGACTAGCGGGAGTTTGGGAACGCAGTATTTT CASSRGTSGSLGTQYF
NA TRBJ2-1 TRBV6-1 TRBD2 TGTGCCAGCAGTGAGTTAGCGGGAGGTAGCAATGAGCAGTTCTTC CASSELAGGSNEQFF
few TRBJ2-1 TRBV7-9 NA TGTGCCAGCAGCTTAATTCCCAGCACCTACAATGAGCAGTTCTTC CASSLIPSTYNEQFF
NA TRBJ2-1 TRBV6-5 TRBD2 TGTGCCAGCAGTGAAATAGCGGGAGGGCTTCAAGGAGAGACCCAGTTCTTC CASSEIAGGLQGETQFF
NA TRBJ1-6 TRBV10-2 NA TGCGCCAGCAGTGAGGGTGGCAATTCACCCCTCCACTTT CASSEGGNSPLHF
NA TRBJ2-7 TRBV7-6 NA TGTGCCAGCAGCTTCGGATTTCCCGCCTACGAGCAGCACTTT CASSFGFPAYEQHF
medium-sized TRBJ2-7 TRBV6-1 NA TGTGCCAGCTCGGGGCAAGGGTCAGGGGAGGACGAGCAGTACTTC CASSGQGSGEDEQYF
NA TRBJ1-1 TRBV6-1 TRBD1 TGTGCCAGCAGTGAACGGACAGGGGGGATGACTGAAGCTTTCTTT CASSERTGGMTEAFF
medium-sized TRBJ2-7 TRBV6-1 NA TGTGCCAGCAAGACCTTGACCTACAGCGGCGAATACGAGCAGTACTTC CASKTLTYSGEYEQYF
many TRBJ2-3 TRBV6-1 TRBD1 TGTGCCAGCAGTGTTGACAGGGCCACAGATACGCAGTATTTT CASSVDRATDTQYF
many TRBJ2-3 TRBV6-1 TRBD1 TGTGCCAGCACTAGACAGGGGGCTGGGACAGATACGCAGTATTTT CASTRQGAGTDTQYF
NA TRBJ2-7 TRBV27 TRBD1 TGTGCCAGCATCGGGACAGTCTCCTACGAGCAGTACTTC CASIGTVSYEQYF
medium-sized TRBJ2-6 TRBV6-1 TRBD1 TGTGCCAGCACCCTGACAGGGGGTACTTCTGGGGCCAACGTCCTGACTTTC CASTLTGGTSGANVLTF
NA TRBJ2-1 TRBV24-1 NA TGTGCCACCAGTGATTTTGCCAGGAAGGATGAGCAGTTCTTC CATSDFARKDEQFF